This T cell receptor beta chain was obtained from a study of T cell responses to AZD1222 COVID-19 vaccine. Points from the study as a whole: Among the donors, most were white British and more were female, and clonal diversity was possibly underestimated. Spike-specific TCR breadth and depth grew following two AZD1222 doses.

The CDR3 contains 13 residues. CDR1 is SGHRS and CDR2 is YFSETQ in the germline V gene. V shed 6 bases and J shed 8 bases, with 12 bases lying between them. Notes on this clone: The antigen remains undetermined.

TCRdb's table, derived via immunoSEQ multiplex PCR, lists solely in-frame clones and lacks some. The sample gives some 110,000 clones, about 80% of which show up once; under 10% is in the top ten. The rearrangement links TRBV5-1 to TRBJ1-6; possibly TRBD1 for D (5 bases). The sequences come from peripheral blood, collected on day 0 of AZD1222 vaccination. The origin of this receptor is an adult in good health. The CDR3 is CASMEGPDSPLHF. The CDR3 DNA sequence: TGCGCCAGCATGGAGGGGCCGGATTCACCCCTCCACTTT.